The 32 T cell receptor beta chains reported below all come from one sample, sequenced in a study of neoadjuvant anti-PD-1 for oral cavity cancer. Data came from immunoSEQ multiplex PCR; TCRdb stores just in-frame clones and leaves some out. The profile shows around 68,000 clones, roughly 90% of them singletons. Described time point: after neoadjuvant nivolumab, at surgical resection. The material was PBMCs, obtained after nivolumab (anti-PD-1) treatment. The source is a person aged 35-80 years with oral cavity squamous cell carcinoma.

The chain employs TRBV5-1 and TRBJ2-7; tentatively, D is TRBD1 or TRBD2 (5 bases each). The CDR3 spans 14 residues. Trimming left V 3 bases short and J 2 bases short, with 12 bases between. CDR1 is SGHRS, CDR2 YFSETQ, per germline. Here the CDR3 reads CASSSGTLPYEQYF. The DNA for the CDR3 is TGCGCCAGCAGCTCCGGGACGCTCCCCTACGAGCAGTACTTC.

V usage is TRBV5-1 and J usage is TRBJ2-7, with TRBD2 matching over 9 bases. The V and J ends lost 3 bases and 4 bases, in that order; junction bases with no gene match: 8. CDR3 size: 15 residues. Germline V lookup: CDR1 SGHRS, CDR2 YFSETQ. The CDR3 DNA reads TGCGCCAGCAGCTCGCTTAGCGGGAGTGGGTACGAGCAGTACTTC. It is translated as CASSSLSGSGYEQYF.

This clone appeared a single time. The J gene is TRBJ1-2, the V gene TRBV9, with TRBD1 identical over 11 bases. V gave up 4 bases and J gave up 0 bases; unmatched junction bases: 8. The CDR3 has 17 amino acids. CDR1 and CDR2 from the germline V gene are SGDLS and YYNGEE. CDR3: CASSPRGQGAPNYGYTF. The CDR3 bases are TGTGCCAGCAGCCCCCGCGGACAGGGGGCCCCTAACTATGGCTACACCTTC.

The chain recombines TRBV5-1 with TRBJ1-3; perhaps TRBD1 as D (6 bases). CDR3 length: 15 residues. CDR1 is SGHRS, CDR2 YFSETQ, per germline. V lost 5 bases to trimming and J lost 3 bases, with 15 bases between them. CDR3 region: CASRPPGAVGNTIYF. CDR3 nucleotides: TGCGCCAGCAGGCCACCAGGGGCGGTTGGAAACACCATATATTTT.

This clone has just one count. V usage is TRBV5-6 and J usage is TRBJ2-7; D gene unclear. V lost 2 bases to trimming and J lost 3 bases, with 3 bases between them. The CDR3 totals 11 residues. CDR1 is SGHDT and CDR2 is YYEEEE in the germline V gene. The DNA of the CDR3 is TGTGCCAGCAGCTTCAACTACGAGCAGTACTTC. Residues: CASSFNYEQYF.

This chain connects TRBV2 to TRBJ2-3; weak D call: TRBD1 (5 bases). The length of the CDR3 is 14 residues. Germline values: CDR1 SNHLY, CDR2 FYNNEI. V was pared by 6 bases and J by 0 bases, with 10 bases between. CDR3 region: CASRDKPSTDTQYF. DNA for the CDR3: TGTGCCAGCAGGGACAAACCGAGCACAGATACGCAGTATTTT.

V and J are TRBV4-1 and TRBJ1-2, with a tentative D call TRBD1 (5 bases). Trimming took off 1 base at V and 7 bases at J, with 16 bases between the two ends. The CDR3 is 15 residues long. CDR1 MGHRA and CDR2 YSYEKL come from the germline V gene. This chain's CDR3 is CASSQAPRQGGGYTF. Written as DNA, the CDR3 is TGCGCCAGCAGCCAAGCCCCTCGTCAGGGTGGTGGCTACACCTTC.

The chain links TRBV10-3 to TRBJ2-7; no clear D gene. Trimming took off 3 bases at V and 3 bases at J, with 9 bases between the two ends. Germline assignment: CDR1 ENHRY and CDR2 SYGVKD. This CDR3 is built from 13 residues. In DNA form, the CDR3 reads TGTGCCATCAGTGACGGCGCCCGCTACGAGCAGTACTTC. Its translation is CAISDGARYEQYF.

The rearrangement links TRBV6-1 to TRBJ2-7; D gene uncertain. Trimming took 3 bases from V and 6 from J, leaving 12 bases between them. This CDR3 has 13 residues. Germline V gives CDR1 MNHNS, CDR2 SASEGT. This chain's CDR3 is CASSEMAPPEQYF. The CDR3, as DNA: TGTGCCAGCAGTGAGATGGCGCCTCCCGAGCAGTACTTC.

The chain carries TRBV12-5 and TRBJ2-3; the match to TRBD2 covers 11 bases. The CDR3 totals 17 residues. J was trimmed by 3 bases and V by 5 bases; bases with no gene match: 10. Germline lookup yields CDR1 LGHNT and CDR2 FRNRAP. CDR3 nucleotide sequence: TGTGCTAGTGGTCCCAAAAAACGACTAGCGGGGACAGATACGCAGTATTTT. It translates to CASGPKKRLAGTDTQYF.

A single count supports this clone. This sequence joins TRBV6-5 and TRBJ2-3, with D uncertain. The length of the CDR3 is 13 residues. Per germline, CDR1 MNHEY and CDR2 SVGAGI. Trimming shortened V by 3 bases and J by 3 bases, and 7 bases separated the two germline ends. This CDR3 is CASSYAETDTQYF. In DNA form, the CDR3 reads TGTGCCAGCAGTTATGCCGAGACAGATACGCAGTATTTT.

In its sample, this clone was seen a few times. The CDR3, as DNA: TGCGCCAGCAGCTCGAAATCCCGGGGGCAGAACACTGAAGCTTTCTTT. Amino acid sequence: CASSSKSRGQNTEAFF. The chain links TRBV5-1 to TRBJ1-1; D may be TRBD1 (6 bases). V shed 3 bases and J shed 1 base, with 16 bases lying between them. This CDR3 has 16 residues. In germline, CDR1 is SGHRS, CDR2 YFSETQ.

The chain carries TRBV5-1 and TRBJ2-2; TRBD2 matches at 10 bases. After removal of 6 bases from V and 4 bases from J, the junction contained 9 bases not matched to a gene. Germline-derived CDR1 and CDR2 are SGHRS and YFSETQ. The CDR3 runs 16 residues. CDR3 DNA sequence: TGCGCCAGCAACCCTAGCGGGAGAGTTACCACCGGGGAGCTGTTTTTT. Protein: CASNPSGRVTTGELFF.

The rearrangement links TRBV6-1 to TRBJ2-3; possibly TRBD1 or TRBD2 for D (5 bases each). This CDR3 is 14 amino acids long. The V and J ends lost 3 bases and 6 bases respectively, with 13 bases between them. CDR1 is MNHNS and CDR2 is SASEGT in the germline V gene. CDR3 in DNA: TGTGCCAGCAGTGAGGGCGAGGGGCCGGATACGCAGTATTTT. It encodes CASSEGEGPDTQYF.

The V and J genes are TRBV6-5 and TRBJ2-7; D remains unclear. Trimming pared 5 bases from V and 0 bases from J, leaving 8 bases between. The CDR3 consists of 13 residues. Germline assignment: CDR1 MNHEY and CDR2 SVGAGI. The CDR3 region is CASSQASSYEQYF. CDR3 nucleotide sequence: TGTGCCAGCAGTCAGGCCTCCTCCTACGAGCAGTACTTC.

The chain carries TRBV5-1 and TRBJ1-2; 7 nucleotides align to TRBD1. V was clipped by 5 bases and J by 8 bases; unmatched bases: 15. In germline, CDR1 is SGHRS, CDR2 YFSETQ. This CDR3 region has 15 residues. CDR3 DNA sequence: TGCGCCAGCAGAGCCGCGTACAGGGGCGAGGTCGGCTACACCTTC. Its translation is CASRAAYRGEVGYTF.

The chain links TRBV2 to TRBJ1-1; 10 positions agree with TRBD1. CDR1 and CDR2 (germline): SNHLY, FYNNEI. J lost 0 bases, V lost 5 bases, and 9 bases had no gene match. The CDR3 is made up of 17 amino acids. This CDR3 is CASSLRGQGSMNTEAFF. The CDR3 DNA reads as TGTGCCAGCAGTCTCCGGGGACAGGGGTCGATGAACACTGAAGCTTTCTTT.

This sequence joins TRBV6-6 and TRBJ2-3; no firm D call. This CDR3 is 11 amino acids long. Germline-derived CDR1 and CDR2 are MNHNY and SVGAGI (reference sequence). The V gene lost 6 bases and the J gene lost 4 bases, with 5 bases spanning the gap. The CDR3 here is CASSGADTQYF. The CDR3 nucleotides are TGTGCCAGCAGCGGAGCAGATACGCAGTATTTT.

The CDR3, as DNA: TGTGCCAGCACCCCAACGGGGCTCCTAGAGCAGTTCTTC. Translating gives CASTPTGLLEQFF. The chain has TRBV6-5 and TRBJ2-1; the D gene could be TRBD1 or TRBD2 (5 bases each). The CDR3 is 13 amino acids. CDR1 MNHEY and CDR2 SVGAGI come from the germline V gene. V was cut by 7 bases and J by 10 bases, with 17 bases left in between.

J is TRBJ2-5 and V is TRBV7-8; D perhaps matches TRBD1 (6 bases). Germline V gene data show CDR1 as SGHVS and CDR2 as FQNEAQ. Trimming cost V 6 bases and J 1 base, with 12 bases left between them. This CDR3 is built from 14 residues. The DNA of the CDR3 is TGTGCCAGCAGGAAGGACAGAGTCCAAGAGACCCAGTACTTC. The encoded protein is CASRKDRVQETQYF.

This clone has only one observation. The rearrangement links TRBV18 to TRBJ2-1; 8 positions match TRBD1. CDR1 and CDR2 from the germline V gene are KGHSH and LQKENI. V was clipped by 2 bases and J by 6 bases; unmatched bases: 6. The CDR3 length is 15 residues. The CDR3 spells CASSPGTGGVNEQFF. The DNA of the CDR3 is TGTGCCAGCTCACCAGGGACAGGAGGCGTCAATGAGCAGTTCTTC. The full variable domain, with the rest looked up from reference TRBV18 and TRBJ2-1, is NAGVMQNPRHLVRRRGQEARLRCSPMKGHSHVYWYRQLPEEGLKFMVYLQKENIIDESGMPKERFSAEFPKEGPSILRIQQVVRGDSAAYFCASSPGTGGVNEQFFGPGTRLTVL.

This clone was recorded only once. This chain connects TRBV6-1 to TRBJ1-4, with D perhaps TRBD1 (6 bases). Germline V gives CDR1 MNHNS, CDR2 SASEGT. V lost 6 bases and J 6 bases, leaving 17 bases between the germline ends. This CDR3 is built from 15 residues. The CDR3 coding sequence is TGTGCCAGCAGGGCCTATGGACAGATGGATGAAAAACTGTTTTTT. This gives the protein CASRAYGQMDEKLFF.

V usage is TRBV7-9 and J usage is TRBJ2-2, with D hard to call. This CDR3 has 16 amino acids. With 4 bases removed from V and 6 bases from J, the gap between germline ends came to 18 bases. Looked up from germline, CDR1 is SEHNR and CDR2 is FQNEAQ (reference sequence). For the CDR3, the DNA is TGTGCCAGCAGCTCTCCCCTCAATTCCGTGGCCGGGGAGCTGTTTTTT. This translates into CASSSPLNSVAGELFF.

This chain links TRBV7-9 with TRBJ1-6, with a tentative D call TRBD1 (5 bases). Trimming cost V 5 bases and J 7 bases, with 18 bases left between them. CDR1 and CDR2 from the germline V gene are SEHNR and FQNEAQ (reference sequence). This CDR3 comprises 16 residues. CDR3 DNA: TGTGCCAGCAGCGATAGACAGACCGAGAGAAATTCACCCCTCCACTTT. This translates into CASSDRQTERNSPLHF.

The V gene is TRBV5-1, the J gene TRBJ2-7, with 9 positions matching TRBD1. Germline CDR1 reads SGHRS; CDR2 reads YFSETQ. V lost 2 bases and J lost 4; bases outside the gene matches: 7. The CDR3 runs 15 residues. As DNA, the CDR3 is TGCGCCAGCAGCTTCGGGACAGGGACTTTATACGAGCAGTACTTC. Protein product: CASSFGTGTLYEQYF.

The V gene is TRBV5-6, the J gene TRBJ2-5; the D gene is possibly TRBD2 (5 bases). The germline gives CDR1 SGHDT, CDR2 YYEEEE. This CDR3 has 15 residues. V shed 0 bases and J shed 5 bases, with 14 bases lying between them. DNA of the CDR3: TGTGCCAGCAGCTTGGATAGACCCCCGGGGGAGACCCAGTACTTC. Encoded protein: CASSLDRPPGETQYF.

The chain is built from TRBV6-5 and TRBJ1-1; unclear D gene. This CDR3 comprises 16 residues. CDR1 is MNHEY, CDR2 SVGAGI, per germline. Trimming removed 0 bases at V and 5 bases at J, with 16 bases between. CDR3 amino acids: CASSYSIPWAGTEAFF. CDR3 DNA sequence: TGTGCCAGCAGTTACTCGATTCCCTGGGCGGGGACTGAAGCTTTCTTT.

CDR3 sequence (DNA): TGTGCCACGAACAGGGGGAGAGGGTCTGAAGCTTTCTTT. Translated, it gives CATNRGRGSEAFF. V gene TRBV6-5 combines with J gene TRBJ1-1; 8 bases fit TRBD1. This CDR3 is 13 amino acids long. V was pared by 10 bases and J by 6 bases, with 10 bases of the junction left unmatched. CDR1 is MNHEY, CDR2 SVGAGI, per germline.

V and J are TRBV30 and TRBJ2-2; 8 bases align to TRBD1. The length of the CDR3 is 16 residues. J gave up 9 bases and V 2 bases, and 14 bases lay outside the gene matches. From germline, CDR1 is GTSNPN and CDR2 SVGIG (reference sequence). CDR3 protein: CAWSSGSSGGHRELFF. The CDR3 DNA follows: TGTGCCTGGAGTTCGGGGTCGTCAGGGGGCCACCGGGAGCTGTTTTTT.

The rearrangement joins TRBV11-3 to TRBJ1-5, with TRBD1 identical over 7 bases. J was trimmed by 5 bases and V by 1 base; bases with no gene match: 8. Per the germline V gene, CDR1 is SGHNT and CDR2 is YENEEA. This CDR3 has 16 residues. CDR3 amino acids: CASSLGDRSRDQPQHF. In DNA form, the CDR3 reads TGTGCCAGCAGCTTAGGGGACAGATCGCGAGATCAGCCCCAGCATTTT.

The CDR3 nucleotides are TGCAGTGCTACTAGACAGTCTGAAGCTTTCTTT. Translating gives CSATRQSEAFF. The rearrangement links TRBV20-1 to TRBJ1-1, with TRBD1 as a possible D gene (5 bases). Germline V gene lookup returns CDR1 DFQATT and CDR2 SNEGSKA (reference sequence). V was clipped by 4 bases and J by 6 bases, with 9 bases between them. This CDR3 spans 11 amino acids.

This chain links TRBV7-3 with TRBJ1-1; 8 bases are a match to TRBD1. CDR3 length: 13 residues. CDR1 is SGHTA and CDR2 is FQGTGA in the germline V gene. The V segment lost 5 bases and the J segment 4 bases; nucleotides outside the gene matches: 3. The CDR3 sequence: CASSVGQATEAFF. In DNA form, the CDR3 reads TGTGCCAGCAGCGTGGGACAGGCCACTGAAGCTTTCTTT. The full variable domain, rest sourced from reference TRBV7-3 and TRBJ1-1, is GAGVSQTPSNKVTEKGKYVELRCDPISGHTALYWYRQSLGQGPEFLIYFQGTGAADDSGLPNDRFFAVRPEGSVSTLKIQRTERGDSAVYLCASSVGQATEAFFGQGTRLTVV.